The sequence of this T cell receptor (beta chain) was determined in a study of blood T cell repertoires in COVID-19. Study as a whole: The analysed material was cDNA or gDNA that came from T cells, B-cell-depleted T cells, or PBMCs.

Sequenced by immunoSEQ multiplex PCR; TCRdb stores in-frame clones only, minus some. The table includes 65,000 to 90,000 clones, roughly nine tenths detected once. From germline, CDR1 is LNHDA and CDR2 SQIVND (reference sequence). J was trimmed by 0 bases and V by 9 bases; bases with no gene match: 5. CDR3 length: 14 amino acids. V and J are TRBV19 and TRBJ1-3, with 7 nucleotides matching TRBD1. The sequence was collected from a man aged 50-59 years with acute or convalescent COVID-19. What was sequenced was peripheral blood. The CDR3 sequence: CASRSGGSGNTIYF. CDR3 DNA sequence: TGTGCCAGCCGATCAGGGGGCTCTGGAAACACCATATATTTT.